This T cell receptor beta chain comes out of a study of blood T cells in healthy people across ages. The study, taken as a whole, reports: The CMV status of each donor remained undetermined, and this could have confounded shifts in expanded clonotypes.

Worth noting for this clonotype: Its cognate antigen is unknown.

The CDR3 contains 19 residues. V was pared by 3 bases and J by 7 bases, with 17 bases of the junction left unmatched. Germline V CDR1 and CDR2: LNHDA, SQIVND (reference sequence). With a J-beta primer mix and a sample-barcoded 5' primer, a second PCR ran roughly 6 to 11 cycles. MiXCR was run by TCRdb on the 5' RACE reads, yielding one entry per CDR3 protein. The sample lists more than 500,000 distinct CDR3 sequences; 27% were seen once. Sequenced input: blood. The receptor's source is a woman in her 70s in good health. The chain couples TRBV19 to TRBJ1-6, with 8 bases identical to TRBD1. The DNA for the CDR3 is TGTGCCAGTAGTATCACTGGACAGGGCACTCTAAAAAGGAATTCACCCCTCCACTTT. It specifies CASSITGQGTLKRNSPLHF.